These 26 T cell receptor beta chains originate from one sample sequenced in a study of blood T cells in healthy people across ages (dated by TCRdb to the mid-2010s). To prepare the library, 5' RACE was applied. TCRdb lists the instrument as Illumina HiSeq 2500. A second PCR of roughly 6 to 11 cycles was run with a J-beta primer mix and a sample-barcoded 5' primer. Through fastp at Q25 and MiXCR, TCRdb rebuilt clones from the public reads, retaining in-frame beta chains. Rows are combined by CDR3 protein, so each entry shows the most common genes and DNA. In all, the sample holds roughly 1.4 million distinct CDR3 sequences, and approximately 59% of those were seen once. The ten largest make up 6.7% of the sample. Material: blood. Receptors were obtained from a man in his late teens or twenties in good health.

This clonotype appeared once. This chain connects TRBV12-3 or TRBV12-4 to TRBJ2-1; D unresolved. The length of the CDR3 is 14 residues. Deletions cut 7 bases from V and 0 bases from J, with 10 bases between. This CDR3 reads CASTAKSSYNEQFF. DNA of the CDR3: TGTGCCAGCACCGCGAAGAGCTCCTACAATGAGCAGTTCTTC.

The chain recombines TRBV11-2 with TRBJ1-2; 7 positions match TRBD1. Trimming took 6 bases from V and 3 from J; bases not matched to a gene: 25. Germline V gives CDR1 SGHAT, CDR2 FQNNGV. The CDR3 spans 20 residues. The CDR3 sequence is CASSSQFSGTETPPYYGYTF. The CDR3 DNA follows: TGTGCCAGCAGTTCTCAGTTTTCCGGGACAGAAACTCCACCTTACTATGGCTACACCTTC.

This clonotype has only one observation. The genes are TRBV20-1 and TRBJ2-1, with D perhaps given as TRBD1 or TRBD2 (5 bases each). CDR1 is DFQATT and CDR2 is SNEGSKA in the germline V gene (reference sequence). This CDR3 is 14 amino acids long. V was clipped by 6 bases and J by 10 bases, with 22 bases between them. CDR3 coding DNA: TGCAGTGCCCTCCCGGCAGGGAGACGGAACGAGCAGTTCTTC. Translated: CSALPAGRRNEQFF.

This clonotype appeared a single time. The J gene is TRBJ2-7, the V gene TRBV4-3, with a weak D call TRBD1 (7 bases). Germline CDR1 reads LGHNA; CDR2 reads YSLEER. This CDR3 contains 18 residues. V was clipped by 2 bases and J by 0 bases, with 20 bases between them. The CDR3, as DNA: TGCGCCAGCAGCCAAAGAACGGGAGTGACAGGGCGCTCCTACGAGCAGTACTTC. It yields the protein CASSQRTGVTGRSYEQYF.

The chain is built from TRBV4-1 and TRBJ2-7; the D is unclear. V lost 0 bases, J lost 4 bases, and 13 bases lay in between. CDR1 is MGHRA and CDR2 is YSYEKL in the germline V gene. The CDR3 has 15 amino acids. The CDR3 spells CASSQDFVGLYEQYF. Written as DNA, the CDR3 is TGCGCCAGCAGCCAAGATTTCGTCGGGCTATACGAGCAGTACTTC.

This clonotype was seen only a few times. The chain is built from TRBV29-1 and TRBJ2-7, with a weak D call TRBD1 (5 bases). Trimming cost V 2 bases and J 5 bases, with 13 bases left between them. This CDR3 is 13 amino acids long. Germline CDR1 reads SQVTM; CDR2 reads ANQGSEA. The CDR3 loop reads CSVEIGDRDEQYF. CDR3 sequence (DNA): TGCAGCGTTGAAATAGGGGATCGGGACGAGCAGTACTTC.

V usage is TRBV7-2 and J usage is TRBJ2-7; D remains ambiguous. Germline values: CDR1 SGHTA, CDR2 FQGNSA. V lost 1 base and J lost 2, with 9 bases in between. The CDR3 has 14 amino acids. The CDR3 is CASSLGFTPYEQYF. As DNA, the CDR3 is TGTGCCAGCAGCTTAGGGTTCACGCCCTACGAGCAGTACTTC.

The V and J genes are TRBV7-2 and TRBJ2-4, with D possibly being TRBD2 (7 bases). The last part of the DNA fits TRBJ2-5 better; the J call may be wrong. Germline CDR1 SGHTA, CDR2 FQGNSA. This CDR3 region has 17 residues. The CDR3 region has the DNA TGTGCCAGCAGCTTGTCCCCTTGGCGGGGGAGGGGGGAGACCCAGTACTTC. Translating it yields CASSLSPWRGRGETQYF.

The CDR3 loop is CASSLLTGGLAGASSYNEQYF. CDR3 sequence (DNA): TGTGCCAGCAGTTTATTAACGGGGGGACTAGCGGGGGCCTCCTCCTACAATGAGCAGTACTTC. J is TRBJ2-1 and V is TRBV28, with 14 bases identical to TRBD2. Near its end, the DNA agrees better with TRBJ2-7, so the J call may be wrong. There are 21 residues in the CDR3. Per the germline V gene, CDR1 is MDHEN and CDR2 is SYDVKM.

In this sample, this clonotype turned up a few times. J is TRBJ2-1 and V is TRBV28, with 15 positions matching TRBD2. The CDR3 is made up of 17 amino acids. V was clipped by 7 bases and J by 10 bases; unmatched bases: 14. Germline CDR1 is MDHEN and CDR2 is SYDVKM. Here the CDR3 reads CASKLPKGLAGGGEQFF. In DNA, the CDR3 is TGTGCCAGCAAACTTCCAAAGGGACTAGCGGGAGGCGGCGAGCAGTTCTTC.

The chain is built from TRBV12-3 or TRBV12-4 and TRBJ1-4, with TRBD1 matching 7 bases. This CDR3 has 16 residues. V gave up 7 bases and J gave up 7 bases; unmatched junction bases: 15. CDR3 coding DNA: TGTGCCAGCACCACGCTGCCCCAGGGGGTGGTTGAAAAACTGTTTTTT. The encoded protein is CASTTLPQGVVEKLFF.

The rearrangement uses TRBV27 and TRBJ1-2; the D is unclear. Trimming left V 7 bases short and J 8 bases short, with 20 bases between. The CDR3 totals 14 residues. Germline V gives CDR1 MNHEY, CDR2 SMNVEV (reference sequence). In nucleotides, the CDR3 is TGTGCCAGCACCCCCATCGGGTCTGCCGAGGGCTACACCTTC. Translating gives CASTPIGSAEGYTF.

The J gene is TRBJ2-7, the V gene TRBV4-1; 10 bases match TRBD2. The CDR3 spans 16 residues. J was trimmed by 0 bases and V by 2 bases; bases with no gene match: 4. The germline gives CDR1 MGHRA, CDR2 YSYEKL. DNA of the CDR3: TGCGCCAGCAGCCAACAGGGACTAGCGAACTCCTACGAGCAGTACTTC. Translating gives CASSQQGLANSYEQYF.

The V and J genes are TRBV7-9 and TRBJ1-2; D may be TRBD1 (5 bases). Germline assignment: CDR1 SEHNR and CDR2 FQNEAQ (reference sequence). This CDR3 spans 13 amino acids. V gave up 7 bases and J gave up 4 bases, with 13 bases separating them. The CDR3 DNA reads as TGTGCCAGCAATCGGGACGGACTCTATGGCTACACCTTC. As protein: CASNRDGLYGYTF.

The genes are TRBV21-1 and TRBJ2-5; TRBD1 is the table's D call and was not checked against the DNA. TRBV21-1 is classified as a pseudogene. The CDR3 extends over 15 amino acids. The CDR3 DNA follows: TGTGCCAGCAGCCCGCGGCAGGGGGCGCATCATGAGCAGTACTTC. Its translation: CASSPRQGAHHEQYF.

This clonotype was seen more than once but under ten times. Relative to the germline gene, one junction end is altered; a read error may explain this. The V call is TRBV12-3 or TRBV12-4, the J call TRBJ2-3; D is possibly TRBD1 (5 bases). The CDR3 covers 15 residues. As DNA, the CDR3 is TGTGCCAGCAGTTTAGAGGGGTTGGGAACAGACACGCAGTATTTT. Translating it yields CASSLEGLGTDTQYF.

This chain joins TRBV29-1 and TRBJ1-2, with 10 bases fitting TRBD1. Germline-derived CDR1 and CDR2 are SQVTM and ANQGSEA. This CDR3 has 11 amino acids. J lost 9 bases, V lost 5 bases, and 3 bases had no gene match. CDR3 nucleotide sequence: TGCAGCGTTCCGGGACAGGGGAGCTACACCTTC. Its protein product is CSVPGQGSYTF.

The chain links TRBV9 to TRBJ2-5; D uncertain. Matching the DNA end better, TRBJ2-7 makes the J call doubtful. Germline lookup yields CDR1 SGDLS and CDR2 YYNGEE. CDR3 length equals 16 residues. The CDR3 spells CASSPSSGIKLYEQYF. The CDR3 region has the DNA TGTGCCAGCAGCCCAAGCTCAGGAATTAAACTCTACGAGCAGTACTTC.

The V gene is TRBV11-1, the J gene TRBJ2-7; 10 nucleotides agree with TRBD2. The trim removed 5 bases at V and 1 base at J, leaving 5 bases unmatched. The CDR3 length is 15 residues. Germline V gene sequence: CDR1 SGHAT, CDR2 FQDESV (reference sequence). The CDR3 DNA sequence: TGTGCCAGCAGCCGGGGGACTAGCGAATCCTACGAGCAGTACTTC. Its protein product is CASSRGTSESYEQYF.

In its sample, this clonotype was seen once. The chain is built from TRBV6-6 and TRBJ1-5, with TRBD1 as a possible D gene (6 bases). The CDR3 is 15 amino acids. Trimming removed 6 bases from V and 3 bases from J, with 15 bases in between. The germline CDR1 and CDR2 sequences are MNHNY and SVGAGI (reference sequence). The DNA for the CDR3 is TGTGCCAGCAGCTATCCAACAGGGAACAATCAGCCCCAGCATTTT. This gives the protein CASSYPTGNNQPQHF.

The rearrangement links TRBV27 to TRBJ2-2, with D possibly called TRBD1 or TRBD2 (7 bases each). Germline V lookup: CDR1 MNHEY, CDR2 SMNVEV (reference sequence). The ends were cut back, 3 bases at V and 6 bases at J, with 11 bases in the middle. The CDR3 consists of 14 residues. The CDR3 DNA is TGTGCCAGCAGTTTTCAGGGGGGGCCCGGGGAGCTGTTTTTT. Translation: CASSFQGGPGELFF.

V usage is TRBV7-9 and J usage is TRBJ1-1, with D perhaps TRBD1 (5 bases). The CDR3 sequence is 14 residues long. The V end lost 4 bases, the J end lost 2 bases, and 11 bases lay between the germline ends. The germline V gene encodes CDR1 SEHNR and CDR2 FQNEAQ (reference sequence). The CDR3 region is CASSSLGENTEAFF. The CDR3 bases are TGTGCCAGCAGCTCACTAGGGGAAAACACTGAAGCTTTCTTT.

The V gene is TRBV20-1, the J gene TRBJ1-2; 7 nucleotides agree with TRBD1. With 1 base clipped from V and 2 bases from J, the junction kept 4 bases outside the gene matches. This CDR3 has 14 residues. Germline CDR1 and CDR2: DFQATT and SNEGSKA (reference sequence). The CDR3 loop is CSARVNRGNYGYTF. CDR3 in DNA: TGCAGTGCTAGAGTGAACAGGGGAAACTATGGCTACACCTTC.

The chain has TRBV6-9 and TRBJ2-4, with 8 bases lining up with TRBD1. The J segment lost 1 base and the V segment lost 2 bases, leaving 13 bases of the junction unmatched. The CDR3 runs to 19 residues. Per germline, CDR1 MNHGY and CDR2 SVAAGI. In DNA, the CDR3 is TGTGCCAGCAGTTATAGGGCAGGGGGCCCTATTTGGGCCAAAAACATTCAGTACTTC. Residues: CASSYRAGGPIWAKNIQYF.

The chain uses TRBV10-3 and TRBJ1-6, with D uncertain. From germline, CDR1 is ENHRY and CDR2 SYGVKD. The CDR3 has 13 amino acids. V was trimmed by 0 bases and J by 7 bases, leaving 4 bases between them. The CDR3 region is CAISESGNSPLHF. In DNA form, the CDR3 reads TGTGCCATCAGTGAGTCCGGGAATTCACCCCTCCACTTT.

Concerning this clonotype itself: The junction differs from germline at one of its ends, possibly a read error. V gene TRBV3-1 combines with J gene TRBJ2-5; 11 bases are a match to TRBD2. Germline CDR1 and CDR2: LGHDT and YNNKEL (reference sequence). The CDR3 extends over 15 amino acids. CDR3 in DNA: TGTGCCAGCAGCCCAAGCACTAGCGGGAGCTACGAGCAGTGCTTC. Its protein is CASSPSTSGSYEQCF.